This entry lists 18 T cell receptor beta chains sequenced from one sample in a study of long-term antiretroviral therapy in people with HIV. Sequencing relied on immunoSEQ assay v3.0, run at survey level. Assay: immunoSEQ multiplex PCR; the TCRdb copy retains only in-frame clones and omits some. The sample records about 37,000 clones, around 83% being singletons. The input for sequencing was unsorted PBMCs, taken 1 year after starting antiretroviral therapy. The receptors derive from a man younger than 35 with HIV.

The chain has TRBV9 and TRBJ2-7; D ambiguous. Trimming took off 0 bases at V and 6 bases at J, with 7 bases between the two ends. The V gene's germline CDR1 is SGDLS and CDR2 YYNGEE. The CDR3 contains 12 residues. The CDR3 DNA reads TGTGCCAGCAGCGTAGAAAATGGCGAGCAGTACTTC. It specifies CASSVENGEQYF. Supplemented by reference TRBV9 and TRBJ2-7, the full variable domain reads DSGVTQTPKHLITATGQRVTLRCSPRSGDLSVYWYQQSLDQGLQFLIQYYNGEERAKGNILERFSAQQFPDLHSELNLSSLELGDSALYFCASSVENGEQYFGPGTRLTVT.

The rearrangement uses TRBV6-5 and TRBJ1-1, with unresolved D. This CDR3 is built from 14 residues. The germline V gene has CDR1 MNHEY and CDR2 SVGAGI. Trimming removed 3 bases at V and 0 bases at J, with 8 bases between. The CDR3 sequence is CASSYGRMNTEAFF. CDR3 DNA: TGTGCCAGCAGTTATGGGCGGATGAACACTGAAGCTTTCTTT.

The CDR3 DNA follows: TGTGCCAGCAGTGGTACAGGGCGAAACACTGAAGCTTTCTTT. Translating gives CASSGTGRNTEAFF. The rearrangement links TRBV2 to TRBJ1-1; tentatively, D is TRBD1 (6 bases). Looked up from germline, CDR1 is SNHLY and CDR2 is FYNNEI. This CDR3 spans 14 amino acids. The V and J ends lost 4 bases and 2 bases respectively, with 11 bases between them.

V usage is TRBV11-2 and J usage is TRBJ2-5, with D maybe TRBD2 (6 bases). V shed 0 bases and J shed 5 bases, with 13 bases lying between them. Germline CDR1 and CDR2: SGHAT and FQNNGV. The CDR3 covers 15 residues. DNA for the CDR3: TGTGCCAGCAGCTTAGAATGGGGGGTGGGCGAGACCCAGTACTTC. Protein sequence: CASSLEWGVGETQYF.

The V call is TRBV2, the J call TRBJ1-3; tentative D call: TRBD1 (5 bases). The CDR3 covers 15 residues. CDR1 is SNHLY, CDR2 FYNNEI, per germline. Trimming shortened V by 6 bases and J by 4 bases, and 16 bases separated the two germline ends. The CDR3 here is CASSDLQVDGNTIYF. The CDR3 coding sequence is TGTGCCAGCAGCGACCTACAGGTGGACGGAAACACCATATATTTT.

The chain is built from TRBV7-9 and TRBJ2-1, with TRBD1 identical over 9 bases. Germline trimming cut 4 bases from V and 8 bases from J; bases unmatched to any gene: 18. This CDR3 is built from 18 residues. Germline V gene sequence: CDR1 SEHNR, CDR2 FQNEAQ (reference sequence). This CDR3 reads CASSWGQGLEGMRDEQFF. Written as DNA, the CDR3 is TGTGCCAGCAGCTGGGGACAGGGATTAGAGGGCATGCGCGATGAGCAGTTCTTC.

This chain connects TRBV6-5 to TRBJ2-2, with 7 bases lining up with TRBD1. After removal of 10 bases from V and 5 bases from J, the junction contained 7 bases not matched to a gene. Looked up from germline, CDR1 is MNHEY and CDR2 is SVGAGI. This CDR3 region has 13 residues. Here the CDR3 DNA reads TGTGCCATCTCACGACAGGGTACCGGGGAGCTGTTTTTT. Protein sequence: CAISRQGTGELFF.

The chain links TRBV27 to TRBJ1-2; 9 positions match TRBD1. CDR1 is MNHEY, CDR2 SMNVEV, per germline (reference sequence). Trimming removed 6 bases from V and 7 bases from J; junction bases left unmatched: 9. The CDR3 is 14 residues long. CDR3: CASRSRDRVVGYTF. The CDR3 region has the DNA TGTGCCAGCAGAAGCCGGGACAGGGTGGTTGGCTACACCTTC.

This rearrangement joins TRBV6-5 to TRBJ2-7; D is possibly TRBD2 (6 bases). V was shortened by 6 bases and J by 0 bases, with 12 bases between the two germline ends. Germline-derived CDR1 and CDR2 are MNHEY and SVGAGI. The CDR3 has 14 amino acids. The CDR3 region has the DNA TGTGCCAGCAGCCTTGCGGGACTCTCCTACGAGCAGTACTTC. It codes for CASSLAGLSYEQYF.

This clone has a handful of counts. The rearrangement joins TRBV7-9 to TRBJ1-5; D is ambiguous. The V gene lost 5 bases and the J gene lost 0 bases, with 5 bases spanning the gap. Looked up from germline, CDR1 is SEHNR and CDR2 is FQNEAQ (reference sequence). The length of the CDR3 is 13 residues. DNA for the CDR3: TGTGCCAGCAGCGTACATAGCAATCAGCCCCAGCATTTT. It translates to CASSVHSNQPQHF.

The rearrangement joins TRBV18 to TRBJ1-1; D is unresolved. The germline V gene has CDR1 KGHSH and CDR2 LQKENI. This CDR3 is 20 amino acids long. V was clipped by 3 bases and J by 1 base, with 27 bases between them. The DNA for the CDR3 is TGTGCCAGCTCACCCATTCGGCTTTTCGTATCCGGGTTCACGAACACTGAAGCTTTCTTT. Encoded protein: CASSPIRLFVSGFTNTEAFF. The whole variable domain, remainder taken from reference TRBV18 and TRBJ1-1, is NAGVMQNPRHLVRRRGQEARLRCSPMKGHSHVYWYRQLPEEGLKFMVYLQKENIIDESGMPKERFSAEFPKEGPSILRIQQVVRGDSAAYFCASSPIRLFVSGFTNTEAFFGQGTRLTVV.

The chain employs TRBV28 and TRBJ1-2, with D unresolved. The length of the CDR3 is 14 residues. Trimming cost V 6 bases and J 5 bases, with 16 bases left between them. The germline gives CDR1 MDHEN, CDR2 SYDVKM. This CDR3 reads CASSPSFSMYGYTF. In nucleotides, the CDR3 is TGTGCCAGCAGCCCGTCTTTCTCGATGTATGGCTACACCTTC.

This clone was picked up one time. In nucleotides, the CDR3 is TGTGCCAGCAGCCCGAGCATATCGGGGGAATACGAGCAGTACTTC. Its translation: CASSPSISGEYEQYF. This sequence joins TRBV7-6 and TRBJ2-7, with D possibly TRBD2 on 6 matching bases. The V end lost 5 bases, the J end lost 4 bases, and 18 bases lay between the germline ends. The CDR3 runs 15 residues. Germline loops: CDR1 SGHVS, CDR2 FNYEAQ.

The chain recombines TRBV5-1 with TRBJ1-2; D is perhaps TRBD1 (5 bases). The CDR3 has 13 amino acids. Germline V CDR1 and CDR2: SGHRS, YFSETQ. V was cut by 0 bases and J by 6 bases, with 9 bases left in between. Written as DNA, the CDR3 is TGCGCCAGCAGCTTGGAGGGGTGGAATGGCTACACCTTC. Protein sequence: CASSLEGWNGYTF. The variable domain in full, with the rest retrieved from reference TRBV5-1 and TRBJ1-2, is KAGVTQTPRYLIKTRGQQVTLSCSPISGHRSVSWYQQTPGQGLQFLFEYFSETQRNKGNFPGRFSGRQFSNSRSEMNVSTLELGDSALYLCASSLEGWNGYTFGSGTRLTVV.

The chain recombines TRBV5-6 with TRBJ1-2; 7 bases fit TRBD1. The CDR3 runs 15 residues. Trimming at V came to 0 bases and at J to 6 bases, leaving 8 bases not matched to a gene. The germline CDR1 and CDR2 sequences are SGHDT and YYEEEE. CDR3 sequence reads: CASSLVNPRGDGYTF. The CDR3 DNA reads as TGTGCCAGCAGCTTGGTTAATCCCAGGGGGGATGGCTACACCTTC.

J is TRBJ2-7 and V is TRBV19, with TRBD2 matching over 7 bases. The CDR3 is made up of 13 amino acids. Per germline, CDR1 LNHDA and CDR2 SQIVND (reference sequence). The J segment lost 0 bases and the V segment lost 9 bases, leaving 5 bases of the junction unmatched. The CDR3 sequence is CASGTSDSYEQYF. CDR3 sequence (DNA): TGTGCCAGCGGAACTAGCGACTCCTACGAGCAGTACTTC.

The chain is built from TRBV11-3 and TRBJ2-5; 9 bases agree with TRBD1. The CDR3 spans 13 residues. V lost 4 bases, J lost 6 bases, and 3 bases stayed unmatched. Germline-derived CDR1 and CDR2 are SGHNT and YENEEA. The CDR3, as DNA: TGTGCCAGCAGCTCCGACAGGGGGAAGACCCAGTACTTC. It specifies CASSSDRGKTQYF.

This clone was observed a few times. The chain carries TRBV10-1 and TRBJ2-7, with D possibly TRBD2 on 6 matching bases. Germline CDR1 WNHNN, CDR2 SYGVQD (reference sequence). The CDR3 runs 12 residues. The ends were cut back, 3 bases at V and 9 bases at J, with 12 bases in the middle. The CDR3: CASSDGGLGQYF. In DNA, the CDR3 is TGCGCCAGCAGTGACGGGGGACTTGGGCAGTACTTC.